This TCR beta chain appears in the sequencing data of a study of human T cells and chemical hapten exposure. Study in general: Patients got weekly scalp diphenylcyclopropenone doses over the approximately 23-week study. Patients were mainly female, each with alopecia areata, totalis or universalis.

Stated time point: pre-sensitization, week 0. Specified treatment: therapeutic diphenylcyclopropenone sensitization with weekly scalp DPC. TCRdb re-derived calls from the RACE reads in MiXCR, one entry per CDR3 protein. The table shows about 380,000 distinct CDR3 sequences, with 5.1% occurring only once. Only a few counts were recorded for this clonotype. The specimen comprised whole blood, sampled in connection with sensitization to the hapten diphenylcyclopropenone (DPC). This sequence originates from a woman aged 45 to 65 with alopecia areata. Some clones in this sample may be carry-over from other donors' samples.

The CDR3 sequence: CASSLLPGTGVASTEAFF. Here the CDR3 DNA reads TGTGCCAGCAGCTTACTCCCCGGGACAGGGGTAGCGAGCACTGAAGCTTTCTTT. V is TRBV7-3 and J is TRBJ1-1; 10 bases agree with TRBD1. V dropped 2 bases and J dropped 4; count of bases not matched to a gene: 13. The CDR3 extends over 18 amino acids. Germline CDR1 reads SGHTA; CDR2 reads FQGTGA.